This T cell receptor (beta chain) was found in a study of T cell changes during pregnancy in multiple sclerosis (dated by TCRdb to 2018 to 2020). Regarding the study in general: Changes in the T cell repertoire over the course of pregnancy were examined in this study in women with multiple sclerosis.

Regarding this clone: The antigen it binds to is not known. Per-base quality was not reported, and no clone a single base away is much larger than it.

The germline V gene specifies MDHEN as CDR1 and SYDVKM as CDR2. Spanning cysteine to phenylalanine, the CDR3 consists of 14 amino acids. The CDR3 DNA has 42 bases and is translated from base 1. Between the V and J ends, shortened by 2 bases and 6 bases respectively, the junction contains 13 bases. Libraries came from the immunoSEQ multiplex PCR assay. TCRdb took over this immuneACCESS table, retaining in-frame rearrangements with V and J assigned. Such tables are incomplete; in checked studies, under half of the missing clones stem from an unresolved V gene, and the remainder is unexplained. The sample table contains under 80,000 clones; only one count was recorded for approximately 92% of them. Together, the top ten hold less than 2.5% of the sample.

The TCR originated in a female donor with multiple sclerosis, enrolled in a pregnancy study. Recombination linked TRBV28 to TRBJ2-5; a tentative D call is TRBD2 (5 bases match). Sequencing used peripheral blood, obtained before pregnancy. This receptor carries the CDR3 CASSLIATGKTQYF. DNA sequence: TGTGCCAGCAGTTTAATTGCGACCGGGAAGACCCAGTACTTC.